The TCR beta chain under discussion was sequenced for a study of blood T cell repertoires in COVID-19. The overall study: Sites across the United States, Italy and Spain contributed samples from acute and convalescent COVID-19. In each case, the material was cDNA or gDNA derived from T cells, B-cell-depleted T cells, or PBMCs.

In the source study's methods: Counts of nucleated cells, estimated from reference gene primer amplification, were obtained. Libraries were prepared by immunoSEQ multiplex PCR; TCRdb keeps only in-frame clonotypes and omits some of them. Clonal size and the V and J genes are those of that table, whereas D and trimming came from the DNA. This table holds 450,000 to 500,000 clones, approximately 85% found once. The CDR3 runs 16 residues. In this sample, this clone turned up once. The clonotype originates from a human donor in a cohort sampled during active COVID-19. V is TRBV1 and J is TRBJ2-7; the table's TRBD2 call for D was not verified on the DNA. TRBV1 is a recognized pseudogene. The sequencing input was peripheral blood. The DNA of the CDR3 is TGCACCAGCAGCGGGACTAGCGGGAGTAGCTTCCACGAGCAGTACTTC. Translation gives CTSSGTSGSSFHEQYF.